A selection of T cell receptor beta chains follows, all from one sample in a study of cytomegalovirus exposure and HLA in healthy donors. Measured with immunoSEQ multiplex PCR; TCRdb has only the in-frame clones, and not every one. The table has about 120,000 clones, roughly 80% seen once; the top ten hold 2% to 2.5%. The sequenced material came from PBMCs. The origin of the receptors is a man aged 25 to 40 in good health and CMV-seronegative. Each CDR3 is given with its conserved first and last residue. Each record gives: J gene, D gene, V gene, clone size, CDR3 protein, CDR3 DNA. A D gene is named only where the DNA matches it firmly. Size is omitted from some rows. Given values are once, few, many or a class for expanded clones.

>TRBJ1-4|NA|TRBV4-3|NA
CASSQDTQRRKLFF
TGCGCCAGCAGCCAAGATACACAGCGGAGGAAACTGTTTTTT
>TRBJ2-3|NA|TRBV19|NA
CASSRLASTDTQYF
TGTGCCAGTAGTAGGCTAGCTAGCACAGATACGCAGTATTTT
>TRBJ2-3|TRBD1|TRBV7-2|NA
CASSYLRGQRVGDTQYF
TGTGCCAGCAGCTACCTCCGGGGACAGAGGGTGGGCGATACGCAGTATTTT
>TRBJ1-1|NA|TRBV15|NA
CATSRDRGNTEAFF
TGTGCCACCAGCAGAGATCGCGGGAACACTGAAGCTTTCTTT
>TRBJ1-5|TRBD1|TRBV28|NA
CASSHGQGVNQPQHF
TGTGCCAGCAGTCACGGACAGGGAGTGAATCAGCCCCAGCATTTT
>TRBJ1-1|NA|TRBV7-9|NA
CSSSLRGTEAFF
TGTTCCAGCAGCTTACGGGGGACTGAAGCTTTCTTT
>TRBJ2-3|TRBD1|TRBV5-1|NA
CASSFTGTGRTDTQYF
TGCGCCAGCAGCTTCACCGGGACAGGGAGGACAGATACGCAGTATTTT
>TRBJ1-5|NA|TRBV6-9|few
CASSYHTPSDRQNQPQHF
TGTGCCAGCAGTTACCATACCCCCTCTGACAGGCAGAATCAGCCCCAGCATTTT
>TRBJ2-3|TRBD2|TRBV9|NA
CASSVDGRGADTQYF
TGTGCCAGCAGCGTAGACGGGAGGGGAGCAGATACGCAGTATTTT
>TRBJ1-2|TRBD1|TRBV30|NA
CAWSARTGRDYGYTF
TGTGCCTGGAGTGCCAGGACAGGGAGAGACTATGGCTACACCTTC
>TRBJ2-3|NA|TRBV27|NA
CASSLSGARTDTQYF
TGTGCCAGCAGTTTATCGGGGGCCCGCACAGATACGCAGTATTTT
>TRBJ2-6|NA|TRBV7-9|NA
CASSRGTGANVLTF
TGTGCCAGCAGCCGCGGCACTGGGGCCAACGTCCTGACTTTC
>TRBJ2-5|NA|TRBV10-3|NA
CAISSLGGRFRQETQYF
TGTGCCATCAGTAGTCTCGGAGGGAGGTTCCGGCAAGAGACCCAGTACTTC
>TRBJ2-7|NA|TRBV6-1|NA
CASSLTGESYEQYF
TGTGCCAGCAGTCTCACAGGAGAATCCTACGAGCAGTACTTC
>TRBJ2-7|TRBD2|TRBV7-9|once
CASSLVAGVHYEQYF
TGTGCCAGCAGCTTAGTCGCGGGGGTCCACTACGAGCAGTACTTC
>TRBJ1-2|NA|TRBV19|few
CASSITARGDGYTF
TGTGCCAGTAGTATAACGGCCAGGGGCGATGGCTACACCTTC
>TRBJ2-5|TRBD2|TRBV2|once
CASRWSSGGAIQETQYF
TGTGCCAGCAGGTGGAGTAGCGGGGGGGCCATCCAAGAGACCCAGTACTTC
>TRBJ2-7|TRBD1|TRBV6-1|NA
CASHPWTGSPYQQYF
TGTGCCAGCCATCCCTGGACAGGGTCCCCCTACCAGCAGTACTTC
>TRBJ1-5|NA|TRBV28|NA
CASSLGLLSNQPQHF
TGTGCCAGCAGTTTAGGACTCCTGAGCAATCAGCCCCAGCATTTT
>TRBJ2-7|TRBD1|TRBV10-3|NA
CAISEGPRDRSHYEQYF
TGTGCCATCAGTGAGGGTCCCCGGGACAGATCCCACTACGAGCAGTACTTC
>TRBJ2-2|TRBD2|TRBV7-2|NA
CASSRGGGTNTGELFF
TGTGCCAGCAGCAGGGGCGGGGGGACCAACACCGGGGAGCTGTTTTTT
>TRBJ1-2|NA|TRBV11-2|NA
CASSLTNGDYGYTF
TGTGCCAGCAGCTTAACCAACGGTGACTATGGCTACACCTTC
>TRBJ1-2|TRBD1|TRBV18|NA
CASSRTGSGYGYTF
TGTGCCAGCTCGCGGACAGGGTCGGGCTATGGCTACACCTTC
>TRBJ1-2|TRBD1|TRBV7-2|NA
CASSPGPGQGVNGYTF
TGTGCCAGCAGCCCCGGACCGGGACAGGGGGTAAATGGCTACACCTTC
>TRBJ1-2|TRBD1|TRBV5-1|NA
CASSSPGTGPHYGYTF
TGCGCCAGCAGCTCCCCCGGGACAGGGCCCCACTATGGCTACACCTTC
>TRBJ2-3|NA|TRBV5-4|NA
CASSGLRAGTSTDTQYF
TGTGCCAGCAGCGGATTGAGGGCAGGGACTAGCACAGATACGCAGTATTTT
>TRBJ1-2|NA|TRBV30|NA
CAWSPRVLAYTF
TGTGCCTGGAGTCCGAGGGTGCTGGCCTACACCTTC
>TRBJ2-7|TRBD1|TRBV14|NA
CASSRRQGKDYEQYF
TGTGCCAGCAGCCGACGACAGGGAAAAGACTACGAGCAGTACTTC
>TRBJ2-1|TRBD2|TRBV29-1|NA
CSVTGTTKINEQFF
TGCAGCGTTACCGGGACTACCAAGATCAATGAGCAGTTCTTC
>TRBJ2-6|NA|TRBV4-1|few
CASSLTTGTGANGLTF
TGCGCCAGCAGCCTTACGACTGGGACTGGGGCCAACGGCCTGACTTTC
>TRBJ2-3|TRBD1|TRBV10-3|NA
CAISESGDRDDTQYF
TGTGCCATCAGTGAGTCAGGGGACAGGGACGATACGCAGTATTTT
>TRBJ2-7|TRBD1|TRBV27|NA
CASRGQGTYEQYF
TGTGCCAGCAGGGGACAGGGGACCTACGAGCAGTACTTC
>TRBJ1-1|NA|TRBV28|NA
CASSSTGLNTEAFF
TGTGCCAGCAGTTCTACAGGGTTGAACACTGAAGCTTTCTTT
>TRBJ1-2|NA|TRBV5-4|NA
CASSLVGRGDGYGYTF
TGTGCCAGCAGCTTGGTCGGGAGAGGGGATGGTTATGGCTACACCTTC
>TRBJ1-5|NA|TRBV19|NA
CASSDQQSQPQHF
TGTGCCAGTAGTGACCAACAGAGCCAGCCCCAGCATTTT
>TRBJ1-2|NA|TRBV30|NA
CAWRSDPGEFYGYTF
TGTGCCTGGAGGTCCGACCCAGGGGAATTCTATGGCTACACCTTC
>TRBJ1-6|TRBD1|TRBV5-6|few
CASSLGTGGNSPLHF
TGTGCCAGCAGCTTGGGGACAGGGGGTAATTCACCCCTCCACTTT
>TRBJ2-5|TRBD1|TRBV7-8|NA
CASSLSGDGGQGARETQYF
TGTGCCAGCAGCTTATCAGGGGATGGCGGACAGGGGGCACGAGAGACCCAGTACTTC
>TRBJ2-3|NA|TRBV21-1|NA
CASSRTSDTQYF
TGTGCCAGCAGCAGGACTAGCGATACGCAGTATTTT
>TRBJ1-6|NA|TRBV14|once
CASSQAVGAYSPLHF
TGTGCCAGCAGCCAAGCGGTGGGGGCATATTCACCCCTCCACTTT
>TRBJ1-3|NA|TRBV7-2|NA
CASSLVPGTISGNTIYF
TGTGCCAGCAGCTTAGTTCCGGGAACGATCTCTGGAAACACCATATATTTT
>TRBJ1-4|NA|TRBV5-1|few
CASSLGLSATNEKLFF
TGCGCCAGCAGCTTGGGCCTGAGTGCAACTAATGAAAAACTGTTTTTT
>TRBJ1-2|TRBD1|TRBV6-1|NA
CASSERTGDGYTF
TGTGCCAGCAGTGAAAGGACAGGGGATGGCTACACCTTC
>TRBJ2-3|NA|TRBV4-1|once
CASSQGNSGATQYF
TGCGCCAGCAGCCAAGGGAACTCAGGGGCTACGCAGTATTTT
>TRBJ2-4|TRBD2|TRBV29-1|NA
CSVGGGGAPHQYF
TGCAGCGTTGGAGGCGGGGGGGCACCCCATCAGTACTTC
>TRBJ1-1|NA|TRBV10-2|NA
CASSDLIVGMNTEAFF
TGCGCCAGCAGTGACCTCATTGTGGGCATGAACACTGAAGCTTTCTTT
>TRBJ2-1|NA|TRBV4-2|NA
CASSQATGEQFF
TGTGCCAGCAGCCAAGCCACGGGGGAGCAGTTCTTC
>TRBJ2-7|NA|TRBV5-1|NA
CASSLAQDYEQYF
TGCGCCAGCAGCTTGGCACAAGACTACGAGCAGTACTTC
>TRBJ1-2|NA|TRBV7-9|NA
CASSLQAPEVSGYTF
TGTGCCAGCAGCTTACAAGCCCCCGAAGTTTCAGGCTACACCTTC
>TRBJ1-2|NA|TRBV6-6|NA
CASLSLSYGYTF
TGTGCCAGCCTATCTTTGAGTTATGGCTACACCTTC